The rows below give T cell receptor beta chains drawn from one sample of a study of blood T cells in healthy people across ages. TCRdb called the 5' RACE reads again in MiXCR, with one record for every CDR3 protein. The sample yields about 1.8 million distinct CDR3 sequences, roughly 50% seen once. The specimen sequenced was blood. The receptors stem from a woman between 40 and 50 years old in good health. Both conserved end residues are part of each CDR3. D genes are given only for firm matches. Clone size is stated in some rows and not others, as once, few, many or a class when expanded.

size	J	D	V	DNA	CDR3
few	TRBJ2-7	.	TRBV6-5	TGTGCCAGCAGCTACACCGTTGGGGAGGGGGCTGGCGAGCAGTACTTC	CASSYTVGEGAGEQYF
once	TRBJ2-3	TRBD2	TRBV7-9	TGTGCCAGCAGCCCAAAAGGTGGCGGGGGGCGGACAGATACGCAGTATTTT	CASSPKGGGGRTDTQYF
.	TRBJ1-5	.	TRBV7-2	TGTGCCAGCAGCTCGCCTGGCCGAACCGTTAGCAATCAGCCCCAGCATTTT	CASSSPGRTVSNQPQHF
.	TRBJ2-1	.	TRBV5-1	TGCGCCAGCAGCTTAGTAGCCCAAGCACACAATGAGCAGTTCTTC	CASSLVAQAHNEQFF
.	TRBJ2-1	.	TRBV6-5	TGTGCCAGCAGTCCCCGGATGGGAATCTCCTACAATGAGCAGTTCTTC	CASSPRMGISYNEQFF
.	TRBJ2-5	.	TRBV7-2	TGTGCCAGCAGCTTAGGCCCCAGGGCCAATGAGCAGTACTTC	CASSLGPRANEQYF
.	TRBJ2-7	.	TRBV6-5	TGTGCCAGCAGAAGGGACAATACCTACGAGCAGTACTTC	CASRRDNTYEQYF
.	TRBJ1-2	.	TRBV4-2	TGTGCCAGCAGCCAAGAGGACAGCTTAAACTATGGCTACACCTTC	CASSQEDSLNYGYTF
.	TRBJ2-5	.	TRBV7-6	TGTGCCAGCAGCTTAAGGACGGCTTCTTCCACACAAGAGACCCAGTACTTC	CASSLRTASSTQETQYF
few	TRBJ2-5	.	TRBV20-1	TGCAGTGCTAGAGATCGGCCGGGGCAGGAAGAGACCCAGTACTTC	CSARDRPGQEETQYF
.	TRBJ2-1	TRBD1	TRBV20-1	TGCAGTGCGACCGGGACAGGGGGCGCGGGTGAGCAGTTCTTC	CSATGTGGAGEQFF
few	TRBJ2-3	TRBD1	TRBV5-1	TGCGCCAGCAGCTTGGGGGACAGGGGAGGCACAGATACGCAGTATTTT	CASSLGDRGGTDTQYF
.	TRBJ2-3	TRBD1	TRBV9	TGTGCCAGCACCACGACAGGGGCTAGCACAGATACGCAGTATTTT	CASTTTGASTDTQYF
.	TRBJ2-7	TRBD1	TRBV20-1	TGCAGTGCTTTTAGACAGGGCGGCTACGAGCAGTACTTC	CSAFRQGGYEQYF
.	TRBJ2-5	.	TRBV5-5	TGTGCCAGCAGCTTGGGGCCGCAGCCTCAAGAGACCCAGTACTTC	CASSLGPQPQETQYF
.	TRBJ2-3	TRBD1	TRBV5-4	TGTGCCAGCGCGGCCTGGGGACAGATTAGCACAGATACGCAGTATTTT	CASAAWGQISTDTQYF
few	TRBJ2-1	TRBD2	TRBV5-1	TGCGCCAGCAGCTCGGGACTAGCGGCACTCGATGAGCAGTTCTTC	CASSSGLAALDEQFF
few	TRBJ2-5	.	TRBV6-2/TRBV6-3	TGTGCCAGCAGACTCGCTGTGGGGAGAGTTCAAGAGACCCAGTACTTC	CASRLAVGRVQETQYF
.	TRBJ2-7	TRBD1	TRBV15	TGTGCCACCAGCTCTGCCGGGACAGGCGACGAGCAGTACTTC	CATSSAGTGDEQYF
few	TRBJ2-3	TRBD2	TRBV20-1	TGCAGTGCTAGAGATCCGGCTAGCGGGGGCACAGATACGCAGTATTTT	CSARDPASGGTDTQYF
.	TRBJ1-1	TRBD1	TRBV20-1	TGCAGTGCTAGAGATCCGGGACAGGGGGGCTGGAACACTGAAGCTTTCTTT	CSARDPGQGGWNTEAFF
.	TRBJ1-1	TRBD1	TRBV6-6	TGTGCCACCCGACAGGGAAGAAGCACTGAAGCTTTCTTT	CATRQGRSTEAFF
few	TRBJ2-1	TRBD2	TRBV20-1	TGCAGTGCAAAACTAGCGGGGGCTGTTAATGAGCAGTTCTTC	CSAKLAGAVNEQFF
.	TRBJ2-5	TRBD2	TRBV4-1	TGCGCCAGCAGCCAAGACAGCGGGGGATTCCAAGAGACCCAGTACTTC	CASSQDSGGFQETQYF
.	TRBJ2-1	TRBD2	TRBV11-1	TGTGCCAGCAGCCTACAACCCGCTAGCGGGGGGGCTGGGATGCAGTTCTTC	CASSLQPASGGAGMQFF
.	TRBJ2-1	TRBD2	TRBV9	TGTGCCAGCAGCGCCCGACTAGCGGGTACCTACAATGAGCAGTTCTTC	CASSARLAGTYNEQFF
.	TRBJ1-1	.	TRBV20-1	TGCAGTGCTTCTCAGGGTGGGTTTACTGAAGCTTTCTTT	CSASQGGFTEAFF
.	TRBJ1-1	.	TRBV27	TGTGCCAGCAGTTCCCTAGGACAGATGAACACTGAAGCTTTCTTT	CASSSLGQMNTEAFF
.	TRBJ2-1	.	TRBV29-1	TGCAGCGGGGGGGCTGGGGGTGGTGAGCAGTTCTTC	CSGGAGGGEQFF
.	TRBJ2-7	TRBD2	TRBV20-1	TGCAGTGCTAGGCCTAGCGGGGGGCTTCAATACGAGCAGTACTTC	CSARPSGGLQYEQYF
once	TRBJ1-2	TRBD1	TRBV7-9	TGTGCCAGCAGCTTAGAACAGGGGGCGAATGGTGGCTACACCTTC	CASSLEQGANGGYTF